This T cell receptor (beta chain) originates from a study of cytomegalovirus exposure and HLA in healthy donors. Study findings and constraints: A later analysis showed TCR association rates differing by HLA locus, peaking at DRB1 and lowest at HLA-C. Most TCR sequences showed up rarely, but some public TCRs showed up in many donors. 87-base-pair reads could not separate some V segments, including TRBV6-2 and TRBV6-3. In a later analysis, at a false discovery rate of 0.05, fewer than 20,000 TCR beta sequences were associated with HLA alleles.

Amplification used 60 Vbeta primers and 13 Jbeta primers. Profiling relied on immunoSEQ multiplex PCR, and the TCRdb table lists in-frame clones only, not all of them. This sample's table reports around 75,000 clones. Trimming left V 3 bases short and J 0 bases short, with 15 bases between. The germline V gene encodes CDR1 LGHNA and CDR2 YSLEER. The CDR3 sequence is 17 residues long. Of note for this clone: Antigen specificity is unknown.

The sequence was collected from a man aged 35 to 55 in good health and CMV-seronegative. The sequencing input was PBMCs. The chain recombines TRBV4-3 with TRBJ2-1; D might be TRBD2 (5 bases). The CDR3 protein is CASSHTTKLSSYNEQFF. The CDR3 DNA reads as TGCGCCAGCAGCCACACGACTAAGCTAAGCTCCTACAATGAGCAGTTCTTC.